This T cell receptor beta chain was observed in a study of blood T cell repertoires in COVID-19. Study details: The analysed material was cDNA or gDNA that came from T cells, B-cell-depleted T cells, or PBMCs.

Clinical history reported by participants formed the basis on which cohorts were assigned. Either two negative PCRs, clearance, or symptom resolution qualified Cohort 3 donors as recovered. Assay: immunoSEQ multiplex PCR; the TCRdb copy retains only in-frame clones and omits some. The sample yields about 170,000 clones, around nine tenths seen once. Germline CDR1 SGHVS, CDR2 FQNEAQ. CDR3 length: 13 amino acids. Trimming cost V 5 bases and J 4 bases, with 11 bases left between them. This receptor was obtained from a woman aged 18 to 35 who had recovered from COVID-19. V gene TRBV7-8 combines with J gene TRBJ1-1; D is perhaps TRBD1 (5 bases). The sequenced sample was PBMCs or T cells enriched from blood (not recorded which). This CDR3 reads CASSQQEGTEAFF. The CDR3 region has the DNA TGTGCCAGCAGCCAACAGGAGGGCACTGAAGCTTTCTTT.